The 30 T cell receptor beta chains below all came from one sample that was sequenced in a study of identical twins. TCRdb re-derived calls from the 5' RACE reads in MiXCR, one entry per CDR3 protein. The repertoire holds some 500,000 distinct CDR3 sequences, roughly an eighth seen once, with 0.95% to 1% in the top ten. These data were also reused for a study on yellow fever vaccine responses in identical twins.

The sequencing input was CD4+ T cells sorted from blood. The receptors derive from a woman between 18 and 29 years old in good health.

In its sample, this clonotype was seen a few times. This chain joins TRBV20-1 and TRBJ1-2; 10 nucleotides agree with TRBD1. V shed 4 bases, J shed 5 bases, and the junction held 4 bases outside the gene matches. CDR1 and CDR2 from the germline V gene are DFQATT and SNEGSKA (reference sequence). The CDR3 totals 13 residues. CDR3 sequence (DNA): TGCAGTGCTAACCTGGGACAGGGGTATGGCTACACCTTC. Its protein is CSANLGQGYGYTF.

This clonotype was seen only a few times. The CDR3 coding sequence is TGCAGTGCTAGCGGGGGCGGAGCGGGAAGCACAGATACGCAGTATTTT. Amino acids: CSASGGGAGSTDTQYF. The chain recombines TRBV20-1 with TRBJ2-3, with D perhaps TRBD2 (7 bases). Germline CDR1 reads DFQATT; CDR2 reads SNEGSKA (reference sequence). This CDR3 has 16 amino acids. Deletions cut 3 bases from V and 0 bases from J, with 16 bases between.

This clonotype was found once. The genes are TRBV28 and TRBJ1-3, with D uncertain. Trimming shortened V by 5 bases and J by 0 bases, and 11 bases separated the two germline ends. Looked up from germline, CDR1 is MDHEN and CDR2 is SYDVKM. The CDR3 totals 15 residues. CDR3 in DNA: TGTGCCAGCAGTGAACATGGCAGCTCTGGAAACACCATATATTTT. Its protein product is CASSEHGSSGNTIYF.

This clonotype was recorded at least ten times. The rearrangement uses TRBV7-2 and TRBJ2-1, with 11 bases aligning to TRBD2. CDR3 length: 17 amino acids. CDR1 and CDR2 from the germline V gene are SGHTA and FQGNSA. V dropped 5 bases and J dropped 1; count of bases not matched to a gene: 7. CDR3 region: CASSLRTSGSSYNEQFF. As DNA, the CDR3 is TGTGCCAGCAGCCTCAGGACTAGCGGGTCGTCCTACAATGAGCAGTTCTTC. Full variable domain (missing parts from reference TRBV7-2 and TRBJ2-1): GAGVSQSPSNKVTEKGKDVELRCDPISGHTALYWYRQSLGQGLEFLIYFQGNSAPDKSGLPSDRFSAERTGGSVSTLTIQRTQQEDSAVYLCASSLRTSGSSYNEQFFGPGTRLTVL.

The chain combines TRBV18 with TRBJ2-4, with D perhaps TRBD1 (6 bases). The CDR3 spans 15 residues. Trimming stripped 3 bases from V and 6 bases from J, with 15 bases between. Germline V CDR1 and CDR2: KGHSH, LQKENI. As DNA, the CDR3 is TGTGCCAGCTCACCGACAGGTCCTAATAGAAACATTCAGTACTTC. Encoded protein: CASSPTGPNRNIQYF.

This chain links TRBV28 with TRBJ2-7, with 9 nucleotides matching TRBD1. V gave up 5 bases and J gave up 1 base; unmatched junction bases: 9. Germline lookup yields CDR1 MDHEN and CDR2 SYDVKM. The CDR3 length is 16 residues. This chain's CDR3 is CASSLLGTGRSYEQYF. The CDR3 DNA follows: TGTGCCAGCAGTCTCTTAGGGACAGGGAGGTCCTACGAGCAGTACTTC.

This clonotype has just a few counts. The V call is TRBV14, the J call TRBJ1-4; no clear D gene. CDR3 size: 16 residues. The V end lost 2 bases, the J end lost 0 bases, and 10 bases lay between the germline ends. The germline gives CDR1 SGHDN, CDR2 FVKESK. This CDR3 is CASSQTRIATNEKLFF. The CDR3 DNA sequence: TGTGCCAGCAGCCAAACTCGAATTGCAACTAATGAAAAACTGTTTTTT.

This clonotype has just a few counts. The V call is TRBV6-1, the J call TRBJ2-1; weak D call: TRBD1 (5 bases). The V end was cut by 7 bases, the J end by 0 bases, with 16 bases between. Germline V lookup: CDR1 MNHNS, CDR2 SASEGT. This CDR3 is built from 16 residues. The DNA of the CDR3 is TGTGCCAGCACCACTCAGGGCAGGGTCTCCTACAATGAGCAGTTCTTC. Its translation: CASTTQGRVSYNEQFF.

This chain uses TRBV20-1 with TRBJ2-7, with a weak D call TRBD2 (6 bases). CDR1 is DFQATT and CDR2 is SNEGSKA in the germline V gene (reference sequence). Trimming cost V 3 bases and J 0 bases, with 15 bases left between them. CDR3 length: 15 amino acids. The CDR3 DNA reads TGCAGTGCTAGCCCGGGACTGTCCCTCTCCTACGAGCAGTACTTC. This gives the protein CSASPGLSLSYEQYF.

This clonotype came up many times. The rearrangement joins TRBV4-2 to TRBJ2-1; perhaps TRBD2 as D (6 bases). The germline gives CDR1 LGHNA, CDR2 YNFKEQ. The CDR3 extends over 18 amino acids. V was trimmed by 1 base and J by 0 bases, leaving 16 bases between them. DNA for the CDR3: TGTGCCAGCAGCCAAGTCGGTACCTTCGGGGGCTCCTACAATGAGCAGTTCTTC. The encoded protein is CASSQVGTFGGSYNEQFF.

The chain links TRBV7-2 to TRBJ1-5; D uncertain. This CDR3 spans 14 amino acids. Germline lookup yields CDR1 SGHTA and CDR2 FQGNSA. V was cut by 2 bases and J by 9 bases, with 14 bases left in between. The CDR3 protein is CASSLSSSPRPQHF. The CDR3 region has the DNA TGTGCCAGCAGCTTAAGTTCATCCCCCCGGCCCCAGCATTTT.

This clonotype was counted at least ten times. The genes are TRBV18 and TRBJ2-3; weak D call: TRBD2 (6 bases). This CDR3 has 13 amino acids. V lost 3 bases to trimming and J lost 3 bases, with 7 bases between them. Germline values: CDR1 KGHSH, CDR2 LQKENI. For the CDR3, the DNA is TGTGCCAGCTCACCGGACTATACAGATACGCAGTATTTT. Translated: CASSPDYTDTQYF.

This rearrangement joins TRBV14 to TRBJ1-1; D not certain. The CDR3 spans 13 residues. V lost 0 bases, J lost 8 bases, and 10 bases lay in between. Germline loops: CDR1 SGHDN, CDR2 FVKESK. CDR3 DNA sequence: TGTGCCAGCAGCCAAGATAATAAGGGCGAAGCTTTCTTT. This sequence encodes CASSQDNKGEAFF.

The chain is built from TRBV6-6 and TRBJ2-5; 7 nucleotides align to TRBD1. This CDR3 region has 12 residues. The J segment lost 4 bases and the V segment lost 10 bases, leaving 6 bases of the junction unmatched. The germline gives CDR1 MNHNY, CDR2 SVGAGI (reference sequence). The CDR3 bases are TGTGCCACCACTGACAGGGCAGAGACCCAGTACTTC. This encodes CATTDRAETQYF.

The genes are TRBV28 and TRBJ2-1; D gene ambiguous. From germline, CDR1 is MDHEN and CDR2 SYDVKM. The CDR3 sequence is 13 residues long. The V gene lost 7 bases and the J gene lost 5 bases, with 12 bases spanning the gap. The CDR3 sequence: CASTLTKNNEQFF. CDR3 sequence (DNA): TGTGCCAGCACCCTGACGAAGAACAATGAGCAGTTCTTC.

This clonotype turned up a few times. The chain employs TRBV7-8 and TRBJ2-7, with a weak D call TRBD1 (5 bases). V lost 5 bases to trimming and J lost 2 bases, with 16 bases between them. CDR1 is SGHVS and CDR2 is FQNEAQ in the germline V gene. The CDR3 covers 15 residues. CDR3 residues: CASSRTETATYEQYF. CDR3 coding DNA: TGTGCCAGCAGCCGAACCGAGACAGCAACCTACGAGCAGTACTTC.

The rearrangement uses TRBV29-1 and TRBJ1-2, with D perhaps TRBD1 (5 bases). In germline, CDR1 is SQVTM, CDR2 ANQGSEA. The CDR3 extends over 12 amino acids. Written as DNA, the CDR3 is TGCAGTACGATAGCAGGGTTTTATGGCTACACCTTC. It translates to CSTIAGFYGYTF.

The chain has TRBV11-2 and TRBJ2-7; D is unresolved. V lost 1 base, J lost 2 bases, and 9 bases lay in between. Germline CDR1 is SGHAT and CDR2 is FQNNGV. This CDR3 spans 14 amino acids. The CDR3 bases are TGTGCCAGCAGCTTAGGGGTCCTACCCTACGAGCAGTACTTC. It encodes CASSLGVLPYEQYF. Combining the CDR3 with reference TRBV11-2 and TRBJ2-7 gives the whole variable domain EAGVAQSPRYKIIEKRQSVAFWCNPISGHATLYWYQQILGQGPKLLIQFQNNGVVDDSQLPKDRFSAERLKGVDSTLKIQPAKLEDSAVYLCASSLGVLPYEQYFGPGTRLTVT.

The J gene is TRBJ1-6, the V gene TRBV5-1; D is perhaps TRBD1 (5 bases). With 3 bases removed from V and 6 bases from J, the gap between germline ends came to 10 bases. The CDR3 length is 14 residues. Germline CDR1 is SGHRS and CDR2 is YFSETQ. In nucleotides, the CDR3 is TGCGCCAGCAGCTCGGGACTGACTAATTCACCCCTCCACTTT. This codes for CASSSGLTNSPLHF.

This clonotype was recorded at least ten times. The chain combines TRBV7-9 with TRBJ2-5; TRBD2 aligns across 7 bases. CDR3 length equals 15 residues. The V gene's germline CDR1 is SEHNR and CDR2 FQNEAQ (reference sequence). The junction had 6 bases not matched to a gene; V was cut back by 2 bases and J by 3 bases. In DNA form, the CDR3 reads TGTGCCAGCAGCTTATTGGGACGGGGGGAAGAGACCCAGTACTTC. Translating gives CASSLLGRGEETQYF.

The sample holds a few counts of this clonotype. The V gene is TRBV20-1, the J gene TRBJ2-5, with D hard to call. V lost 0 bases and J lost 7, with 6 bases in between. Germline assignment: CDR1 DFQATT and CDR2 SNEGSKA (reference sequence). The CDR3 contains 11 residues. The CDR3 spells CSARDGTTQYF. The CDR3 bases are TGCAGTGCTAGAGATGGTACGACCCAGTACTTC.

This clonotype was seen only a few times. The rearrangement uses TRBV12-3 or TRBV12-4 and TRBJ1-4, with D unclear. The CDR3 sequence is 12 residues long. The V gene lost 5 bases and the J gene lost 8 bases, with 9 bases spanning the gap. CDR3 nucleotide sequence: TGTGCCAGCAGTCGAGACCAGGAAAAACTGTTTTTT. Its translation is CASSRDQEKLFF.

This clonotype was found a few times. V is TRBV5-1 and J is TRBJ2-1, with TRBD1 as a possible D gene (6 bases). From germline, CDR1 is SGHRS and CDR2 YFSETQ. V lost 3 bases to trimming and J lost 7 bases, with 11 bases between them. CDR3 length equals 13 residues. This chain's CDR3 is CASSYTGLNEQFF. CDR3 nucleotides: TGCGCCAGCAGCTATACAGGGTTGAATGAGCAGTTCTTC.

This clonotype has a handful of counts. J is TRBJ1-1 and V is TRBV4-2, with D uncertain. Germline CDR1 and CDR2: LGHNA and YNFKEQ. The V and J ends lost 6 bases and 3 bases respectively, with 14 bases between them. The CDR3 is made up of 14 amino acids. CDR3 bases: TGTGCCAGCAGGATCGATGAGGGTTACACTGAAGCTTTCTTT. Translating gives CASRIDEGYTEAFF.

Many counts were recorded for this clonotype. The chain employs TRBV12-3 or TRBV12-4 and TRBJ2-7; maybe TRBD1 (6 bases). The V gene lost 3 bases and the J gene lost 3 bases, with 9 bases spanning the gap. The CDR3 length is 13 residues. Written as DNA, the CDR3 is TGTGCCAGCAGTTTCCAAGGGGGCTACGAGCAGTACTTC. The encoded protein is CASSFQGGYEQYF.

This clonotype came up many times. The chain links TRBV2 to TRBJ2-7; tentatively, D is TRBD1 (6 bases). This CDR3 contains 14 residues. V was pared by 6 bases and J by 4 bases, with 16 bases between. Germline V gene sequence: CDR1 SNHLY, CDR2 FYNNEI. The CDR3 DNA follows: TGTGCCAGCAGCTCCACGGGGACACGATACGAGCAGTACTTC. It encodes CASSSTGTRYEQYF.

This clonotype is a singleton in its sample. A read error may produce the germline difference seen at one junction end. The chain combines TRBV7-8 with TRBJ2-5; D uncertain. The V gene's germline CDR1 is SGHVS and CDR2 FQNEAQ. The CDR3 is 13 residues long. This chain's CDR3 is CASSLALPVSPFF. The CDR3 coding sequence is TGTGCCAGCAGCTTAGCACTACCAGTGAGCCCTTTCTTC.

The chain has TRBV2 and TRBJ2-1; 12 bases map to TRBD2. V lost 10 bases and J lost 2; bases outside the gene matches: 3. From germline, CDR1 is SNHLY and CDR2 FYNNEI. The CDR3 runs to 14 residues. The CDR3 bases are TGTGCCACCCGACTAGCGGGGGCCTACAATGAGCAGTTCTTC. As protein: CATRLAGAYNEQFF.

This chain uses TRBV25-1 with TRBJ2-5, with D perhaps TRBD2 (6 bases). Per the germline V gene, CDR1 is MGHDK and CDR2 is SYGVNS. V lost 5 bases, J lost 4 bases, and 23 bases lay in between. CDR3 size: 17 residues. Written as DNA, the CDR3 is TGTGCCAGCAGTAAATGGAGTGGGGCTAGCGTGGGAGAGACCCAGTACTTC. It encodes CASSKWSGASVGETQYF.

This clonotype was seen more than once but under ten times. The chain uses TRBV7-9 and TRBJ1-2; no clear D. With 10 bases removed from V and 6 bases from J, the gap between germline ends came to 6 bases. The CDR3 has 9 residues. Germline V CDR1 and CDR2: SEHNR, FQNEAQ (reference sequence). Here the CDR3 DNA reads TGTGCCACCGGGGATGGCTACACCTTC. Translation: CATGDGYTF. Together with reference TRBV7-9 and TRBJ1-2, the CDR3 gives the full variable domain: DTGVSQNPRHKITKRGQNVTFRCDPISEHNRLYWYRQTLGQGPEFLTYFQNEAQLEKSRLLSDRFSAERPKGSFSTLEIQRTEQGDSAMYLCATGDGYTFGSGTRLTVV.